This entry lists 31 T cell receptor beta chains sequenced from one sample in a study of cytomegalovirus exposure and HLA in healthy donors. The PCR employed 60 Vbeta primers together with 13 Jbeta primers. Clones were read by immunoSEQ multiplex PCR, and TCRdb kept only the in-frame ones, dropping some. The data contain roughly 73,000 clones, approximately 88% of them singletons. The sequencing sample was made of PBMCs. The source of these receptors is a woman aged 45-65 years in good health and CMV-seronegative.

The chain couples TRBV15 to TRBJ2-1, with D possibly TRBD2 on 5 matching bases. Germline CDR1 LNHNV, CDR2 YYDKDF (reference sequence). V was shortened by 5 bases and J by 4 bases, with 9 bases between the two germline ends. There are 13 residues in the CDR3. DNA for the CDR3: TGTGCCACCAGCCAGCGGTCGTACAATGAGCAGTTCTTC. Translating it yields CATSQRSYNEQFF.

V and J are TRBV6-5 and TRBJ2-3; D possibly corresponds to TRBD2 (5 bases). Germline values: CDR1 MNHEY, CDR2 SVGAGI. The CDR3 totals 14 residues. V was clipped by 2 bases and J by 3 bases, with 9 bases between them. Written as DNA, the CDR3 is TGTGCCAGCAGTTACGAAGGGAGTACAGATACGCAGTATTTT. This sequence encodes CASSYEGSTDTQYF.

The CDR3 region has the DNA TGTGCCAGCAGCTTAGCATGGCCGGGGGACGAAAAACTGTTTTTT. Its protein is CASSLAWPGDEKLFF. The chain has TRBV7-9 and TRBJ1-4; D may be TRBD1 (5 bases). The V gene's germline CDR1 is SEHNR and CDR2 FQNEAQ (reference sequence). The V and J ends lost 0 bases and 8 bases respectively, with 13 bases between them. This CDR3 region has 15 residues.

The genes are TRBV18 and TRBJ1-5, with D uncertain. Germline CDR1 and CDR2: KGHSH and LQKENI. V was cut by 6 bases and J by 5 bases, with 11 bases left in between. The CDR3 spans 13 residues. The CDR3 DNA follows: TGTGCCAGCTCCAGAACCTCCGATCAGCCCCAGCATTTT. The encoded protein is CASSRTSDQPQHF.

V gene TRBV28 combines with J gene TRBJ1-5; tentatively, D is TRBD1 (5 bases). CDR1 is MDHEN, CDR2 SYDVKM, per germline. This CDR3 is 14 amino acids long. V lost 6 bases, J lost 3 bases, and 12 bases lay in between. CDR3 sequence: CASRGDSPNQPQHF. The CDR3 nucleotides are TGTGCCAGCAGGGGTGACAGTCCCAATCAGCCCCAGCATTTT.

CDR3 DNA: TGCGCCAGCAGCCGTAATACAGGGTCTGGAAACACCATATATTTT. Its protein is CASSRNTGSGNTIYF. J is TRBJ1-3 and V is TRBV4-1, with TRBD1 as a possible D gene (6 bases). Trimming removed 4 bases at V and 1 base at J, with 11 bases between. Looked up from germline, CDR1 is MGHRA and CDR2 is YSYEKL. This CDR3 comprises 15 residues.

The chain employs TRBV9 and TRBJ1-3; D ambiguous. Germline-derived CDR1 and CDR2 are SGDLS and YYNGEE. V was trimmed by 0 bases and J by 4 bases, leaving 5 bases between them. The CDR3 runs 13 residues. This CDR3 reads CASSVDEGNTIYF. The CDR3 DNA reads TGTGCCAGCAGCGTAGATGAGGGAAACACCATATATTTT.

The chain links TRBV7-2 to TRBJ1-1, with 10 nucleotides matching TRBD1. The CDR3 runs to 17 residues. The junction had 14 bases not matched to a gene; V was cut back by 5 bases and J by 5 bases. Per germline, CDR1 SGHTA and CDR2 FQGNSA. For the CDR3, the DNA is TGTGCCAGCAGCATTGGGACAGGGGACCCGAGGGTTACTGAAGCTTTCTTT. This gives the protein CASSIGTGDPRVTEAFF. Complete variable domain (other parts from reference TRBV7-2 and TRBJ1-1): GAGVSQSPSNKVTEKGKDVELRCDPISGHTALYWYRQSLGQGLEFLIYFQGNSAPDKSGLPSDRFSAERTGGSVSTLTIQRTQQEDSAVYLCASSIGTGDPRVTEAFFGQGTRLTVV.

The chain recombines TRBV7-2 with TRBJ2-1; 12 bases are a match to TRBD2. Trimming at V came to 4 bases and at J to 12 bases, leaving 1 base not matched to a gene. Germline CDR1 and CDR2: SGHTA and FQGNSA. The CDR3 totals 12 residues. This chain's CDR3 is CASSSSGGAQFF. Here the CDR3 DNA reads TGTGCCAGCAGCTCTAGCGGGGGGGCGCAGTTCTTC.

The chain combines TRBV6-1 with TRBJ1-5, with no clear D. The CDR3 consists of 15 residues. V lost 2 bases to trimming and J lost 2 bases, with 10 bases between them. Germline V gene lookup returns CDR1 MNHNS and CDR2 SASEGT. CDR3 nucleotides: TGTGCCAGCAGTGAAATCTTTATCGGCAATCAGCCCCAGCATTTT. Translated: CASSEIFIGNQPQHF.

The rearrangement uses TRBV9 and TRBJ1-6; D gene unclear. Deletions cut 3 bases from V and 11 bases from J, with 15 bases between. The CDR3 is made up of 14 amino acids. From germline, CDR1 is SGDLS and CDR2 YYNGEE. CDR3 nucleotide sequence: TGTGCCAGCAGCGCCTCTCAGGTTGTAACACCCCTCCACTTT. It yields the protein CASSASQVVTPLHF.

CDR3 residues: CASSLDRASYNEQFF. In DNA form, the CDR3 reads TGTGCCAGCAGTTTAGACAGGGCCTCCTACAATGAGCAGTTCTTC. The chain recombines TRBV27 with TRBJ2-1, with 7 bases identical to TRBD1. Germline values: CDR1 MNHEY, CDR2 SMNVEV (reference sequence). There are 15 residues in the CDR3. V was clipped by 2 bases and J by 0 bases; unmatched bases: 1.

J is TRBJ1-5 and V is TRBV6-1, with D possibly matching TRBD1 (5 bases). In germline, CDR1 is MNHNS, CDR2 SASEGT. CDR3 length: 13 amino acids. Trimming took 10 bases from V and 3 from J, leaving 13 bases between them. CDR3 nucleotide sequence: TGTGCCATCAGGGCCTCCCACAATCAGCCCCAGCATTTT. It is translated as CAIRASHNQPQHF.

The chain recombines TRBV28 with TRBJ2-4; 15 nucleotides line up with TRBD2. CDR1 MDHEN and CDR2 SYDVKM come from the germline V gene. The CDR3 runs to 21 residues. V trimming: 5 bases; J trimming: 0 bases; junction bases outside the gene matches: 14. CDR3 amino acids: CASSLKWGLAGGTLAKNIQYF. Written as DNA, the CDR3 is TGTGCCAGCAGTCTTAAATGGGGACTAGCGGGAGGAACCTTAGCCAAAAACATTCAGTACTTC.

The chain is built from TRBV7-2 and TRBJ1-5; 7 bases are shared with TRBD1. The CDR3 loop spans 16 amino acids. Germline V lookup: CDR1 SGHTA, CDR2 FQGNSA. J lost 1 base, V lost 7 bases, and 10 bases had no gene match. CDR3 coding DNA: TGTGCCAGCAACTCACAGGGGAGTGGGAGCAATCAGCCCCAGCATTTT. This sequence encodes CASNSQGSGSNQPQHF.

This sequence joins TRBV29-1 and TRBJ1-2; D possibly corresponds to TRBD1 (6 bases). Trimming removed 4 bases at V and 4 bases at J, with 10 bases between. CDR3 size: 12 residues. Germline values: CDR1 SQVTM, CDR2 ANQGSEA. The CDR3 spells CSVGWTAYGYTF. CDR3 DNA: TGCAGCGTTGGATGGACAGCCTATGGCTACACCTTC.

The chain carries TRBV5-1 and TRBJ1-2; no reliable D call. Germline V gene data show CDR1 as SGHRS and CDR2 as YFSETQ. The germline V and J ends were trimmed by 0 bases and 0 bases, with 12 bases remaining between them. The CDR3 loop spans 16 amino acids. CDR3 nucleotide sequence: TGCGCCAGCAGCTTGGGCCTTACTCCATCTAACTATGGCTACACCTTC. Its translation: CASSLGLTPSNYGYTF.

A single count supports this clone. At one boundary the junction diverges from the germline segment, which might be a read error. This rearrangement joins TRBV6-1 to TRBJ1-5; 8 positions match TRBD1. Germline loops: CDR1 MNHNS, CDR2 SASEGT. This CDR3 contains 14 residues. The CDR3 here is CASSSGQGSQRQHF. The CDR3 coding sequence is TGTGCCAGCAGTAGCGGACAGGGAAGTCAGCGCCAGCATTTT.

The rearrangement links TRBV28 to TRBJ1-2; D is uncertain. The germline V and J ends were trimmed by 3 bases and 3 bases, with 11 bases remaining between them. Germline V gives CDR1 MDHEN, CDR2 SYDVKM. The CDR3 covers 14 residues. CDR3 sequence (DNA): TGTGCCAGCAGTTTCAACAGCAACCACTATGGCTACACCTTC. Protein sequence: CASSFNSNHYGYTF.

The V and J genes are TRBV6-6 and TRBJ2-5; D ambiguous. Germline V gene data show CDR1 as MNHNY and CDR2 as SVGAGI (reference sequence). The CDR3 totals 11 residues. V shed 6 bases and J shed 4 bases, with 6 bases lying between them. The CDR3 bases are TGTGCCAGCAGCCCTCGAGAGACCCAGTACTTC. Residues: CASSPRETQYF.

The chain links TRBV2 to TRBJ2-7; no firm D call. V was trimmed by 4 bases and J by 3 bases, leaving 7 bases between them. The CDR3 spans 12 residues. The germline CDR1 and CDR2 sequences are SNHLY and FYNNEI. The CDR3 reads CASSALGYEQYF. DNA of the CDR3: TGTGCCAGCAGTGCCCTAGGCTACGAGCAGTACTTC.

This sequence joins TRBV18 and TRBJ2-5; D perhaps matches TRBD2 (5 bases). V was clipped by 3 bases and J by 4 bases, with 12 bases between them. CDR3 length equals 14 residues. Germline CDR1 is KGHSH and CDR2 is LQKENI. The CDR3: CASSPGDSGETQYF. CDR3 in DNA: TGTGCCAGCTCACCCGGGGATTCGGGAGAGACCCAGTACTTC.

The rearrangement links TRBV6-5 to TRBJ1-2, with TRBD1 as a possible D gene (5 bases). The germline gives CDR1 MNHEY, CDR2 SVGAGI. V shed 5 bases and J shed 0 bases, with 7 bases lying between them. This CDR3 is 13 amino acids long. CDR3 in DNA: TGTGCCAGCAGTCAGGGTGCTAACTATGGCTACACCTTC. It is translated as CASSQGANYGYTF.

This clone was counted a few times. This sequence joins TRBV27 and TRBJ2-7; D possibly corresponds to TRBD1 (5 bases). Trimming left V 10 bases short and J 2 bases short, with 12 bases between. The CDR3 has 12 residues. In germline, CDR1 is MNHEY, CDR2 SMNVEV (reference sequence). The CDR3 sequence: CAISDSPYEQYV. The CDR3, as DNA: TGTGCCATTTCCGACAGCCCCTACGAGCAGTACGTC.

The chain joins TRBV27 to TRBJ2-7; 9 bases align to TRBD1. Germline CDR1 and CDR2: MNHEY and SMNVEV (reference sequence). J gave up 3 bases and V 0 bases, and 6 bases lay outside the gene matches. The CDR3 is made up of 16 amino acids. CDR3 sequence reads: CASSLSGKTGGYEQYF. The CDR3 DNA reads as TGTGCCAGCAGTTTATCCGGTAAGACAGGGGGCTACGAGCAGTACTTC.

This clone has a single count. V gene TRBV7-8 combines with J gene TRBJ1-5, with 10 bases that match TRBD1. V lost 4 bases and J lost 6; bases outside the gene matches: 6. Germline V gene lookup returns CDR1 SGHVS and CDR2 FQNEAQ. The CDR3 extends over 15 amino acids. The DNA of the CDR3 is TGTGCCAGCAGCTCAGGACAGGGGGGAGGTCAGCCCCAGCATTTT. Translated, it gives CASSSGQGGGQPQHF.

The chain has TRBV19 and TRBJ1-2, with D maybe TRBD1 (5 bases). Germline lookup yields CDR1 LNHDA and CDR2 SQIVND (reference sequence). Trimming shortened V by 3 bases and J by 7 bases, and 12 bases separated the two germline ends. The CDR3 loop spans 13 amino acids. The CDR3 protein is CASSMGQGLGYTF. The CDR3 nucleotides read TGTGCCAGTAGTATGGGGCAGGGCCTTGGCTACACCTTC.

The rearrangement links TRBV5-4 to TRBJ1-1; a possible D gene is TRBD1 (6 bases). V was clipped by 2 bases and J by 2 bases, with 13 bases between them. The CDR3 has 15 amino acids. The germline CDR1 and CDR2 sequences are SGHNT and YYREEE (reference sequence). The CDR3 DNA is TGTGCCAGCAGCTTCTTGACAGGAGGAAACACTGAAGCTTTCTTT. Translating it yields CASSFLTGGNTEAFF.

The gene calls are TRBV5-6 and TRBJ1-2; the match to TRBD1 covers 9 bases. The CDR3 is 14 amino acids. V shed 6 bases, J shed 0 bases, and the junction held 3 bases outside the gene matches. Germline lookup yields CDR1 SGHDT and CDR2 YYEEEE. This CDR3 is CASTTGGPNYGYTF. The CDR3 DNA is TGTGCCAGCACCACAGGGGGCCCTAACTATGGCTACACCTTC.

V and J are TRBV28 and TRBJ1-1; D is perhaps TRBD1 (6 bases). The CDR3 length is 17 residues. Germline V gives CDR1 MDHEN, CDR2 SYDVKM. The germline V and J ends were trimmed by 2 bases and 0 bases, with 16 bases remaining between them. The CDR3: CASSLPYGQLMNTEAFF. The CDR3, as DNA: TGTGCCAGCAGTTTACCTTATGGACAGCTCATGAACACTGAAGCTTTCTTT. The full variable domain, rest sourced from reference TRBV28 and TRBJ1-1, is DVKVTQSSRYLVKRTGEKVFLECVQDMDHENMFWYRQDPGLGLRLIYFSYDVKMKEKGDIPEGYSVSREKKERFSLILESASTNQTSMYLCASSLPYGQLMNTEAFFGQGTRLTVV.

The V call is TRBV4-2, the J call TRBJ1-1; 8 positions match TRBD1. J was trimmed by 0 bases and V by 1 base; bases with no gene match: 7. CDR1 is LGHNA and CDR2 is YNFKEQ in the germline V gene. The CDR3 runs to 17 residues. CDR3 sequence (DNA): TGTGCCAGCAGCCAAGGTCCCGGGACAGGATTGAACACTGAAGCTTTCTTT. It is translated as CASSQGPGTGLNTEAFF.